This T cell receptor beta chain was recorded in a study of CD8+ T cells in alopecia areata. It was cDNA, reverse transcribed from extracted RNA, that served as the sequencing template. Clones were sequenced by immunoSEQ multiplex PCR, and TCRdb holds only the in-frame ones, with some missing. The sample has 200,000 to 300,000 clones, none seen only once. Only a few counts were recorded for this clone. Mouse gene names apply. It was with CD4, CD8alpha, NKG2D, NKG2ACE and other markers that pooled cutaneous lymph node cells were sorted. The sequence came from a C3H/HeJ mouse with alopecia areata. Mice of this strain are of MHC haplotype H2-k. The sequenced sample was CD4+ T cells sorted from a lymph node.

The part of the CDR3 DNA that was read is TGCACCTGCAGTGCAGATGGGGGGCGAGGCCAAGAC. It translates to CTCSADGGRGQD. In full, the CDR3 reads CTCSADGGRGQDTQYF. The rearrangement links TRBV1 to TRBJ2-5; D is possibly TRBD2 (7 bases). With the read ending 4 residues before the CDR3 end, the germline J gene is used to fill in that end. CDR1 and CDR2 from the germline V gene are NSQYPW and LRSPGD (reference sequence). The length of the CDR3 is 16 residues. V was clipped by 0 bases and J by 2 bases, with 12 bases between them.